The entry that follows covers one TCR beta chain sequence. These data belong to a study of blood T cell repertoires in COVID-19. About the study: The origin of the acute and convalescent COVID-19 samples was the United States, Italy and Spain. T cells, B-cell-depleted T cells, or PBMCs provided the cDNA or gDNA that served as material.

Authors' processing steps: Amplification of reference gene primers was used by the study to estimate nucleated cell counts. Some clones are missing from TCRdb's copy, which holds only in-frame ones; the method was immunoSEQ multiplex PCR. V and J calls and clone size are as listed in that table; D and trimming were resolved from the DNA. The sample has about 83,000 clones; roughly 90% are singletons. The TCR sequence derives from a woman aged 45-65 years with active or convalescent COVID-19. The sequenced sample was peripheral blood.

CDR3: CASSMTSGSYNEQFF. The CDR3 DNA follows: TGTGCCAGTAGTATGACTAGCGGTTCCTACAATGAGCAGTTCTTC. The chain employs TRBV19 and TRBJ2-1, with TRBD2 matching over 9 bases. J was trimmed by 1 base and V by 3 bases; bases with no gene match: 1. The CDR3 consists of 15 residues. CDR1 is LNHDA and CDR2 is SQIVND in the germline V gene (reference sequence).